A single sample gave rise to the 17 T cell receptor beta chains below, sequenced in a study of T cells after somatic rescue of genetic block. This table comes from immunoSEQ multiplex PCR, and its TCRdb copy is limited to in-frame clones, with some not included. The sample holds about 67,000 clones, about 90% seen once. Sequencing was carried out using peripheral blood mononuclear cells (PBMCs). The receptors were gathered from a man aged 35-49 years.

The CDR3 bases are TGTGCCAGCAGCCGGACTCGGAACGGGGAGCTGTTTTTT. It encodes CASSRTRNGELFF. The J gene is TRBJ2-2, the V gene TRBV11-3; TRBD2 might be the D (5 bases). This CDR3 comprises 13 residues. V was pared by 5 bases and J by 7 bases, with 11 bases between. The germline V gene has CDR1 SGHNT and CDR2 YENEEA.

V and J are TRBV5-1 and TRBJ2-5; 10 nucleotides match TRBD1. The junction had 8 bases not matched to a gene; V was cut back by 4 bases and J by 5 bases. There are 15 residues in the CDR3. Germline-derived CDR1 and CDR2 are SGHRS and YFSETQ. In DNA, the CDR3 is TGCGCCAGCAGCCCGGGGACAGGGGTGGTGGAGACCCAGTACTTC. Encoded protein: CASSPGTGVVETQYF.

The V and J genes are TRBV9 and TRBJ2-5; D may be TRBD2 (6 bases). CDR3 length equals 15 residues. With 0 bases removed from V and 2 bases from J, the gap between germline ends came to 11 bases. The germline V gene encodes CDR1 SGDLS and CDR2 YYNGEE. CDR3 protein: CASSVGGLPQETQYF. CDR3 coding DNA: TGTGCCAGCAGCGTAGGGGGACTCCCACAAGAGACCCAGTACTTC.

The chain uses TRBV5-1 and TRBJ2-2; TRBD1 matches 7 bases. J lost 7 bases, V lost 0 bases, and 3 bases had no gene match. This CDR3 has 14 residues. Germline V lookup: CDR1 SGHRS, CDR2 YFSETQ. The CDR3 DNA reads as TGCGCCAGCAGCTTGGGACAGGGTGGCGGGGAGCTGTTTTTT. It encodes CASSLGQGGGELFF.

V usage is TRBV10-3 and J usage is TRBJ1-5; TRBD1 matches at 11 bases. CDR1 and CDR2 (germline): ENHRY, SYGVKD. CDR3 length: 18 residues. J was trimmed by 4 bases and V by 5 bases; bases with no gene match: 13. The CDR3 loop is CAISSGTGGDKQNQPQHF. As DNA, the CDR3 is TGTGCCATCAGTTCCGGGACAGGGGGAGATAAGCAGAATCAGCCCCAGCATTTT.

The rearrangement joins TRBV4-3 to TRBJ2-7; the match to TRBD1 covers 10 bases. The CDR3 covers 17 residues. The V and J ends lost 1 base and 2 bases, in that order; junction bases with no gene match: 8. Germline-derived CDR1 and CDR2 are LGHNA and YSLEER. CDR3 coding DNA: TGCGCCAGCAGCCAAGCGAGGGACAGGGGATTGACCTACGAGCAGTACTTC. It yields the protein CASSQARDRGLTYEQYF.

In its sample, this clone was seen once. The rearrangement uses TRBV2 and TRBJ2-7; perhaps D is TRBD1 or TRBD2 (5 bases each). V was trimmed by 6 bases and J by 7 bases, leaving 16 bases between them. Germline V CDR1 and CDR2: SNHLY, FYNNEI. The CDR3 has 13 amino acids. CDR3 DNA: TGTGCCAGCAGCCTTGGGGGTAGACGAGAGCAGTACTTC. Protein: CASSLGGRREQYF.

The chain combines TRBV3-1 (or the pseudogene TRBV3-2) with TRBJ1-1; D remains ambiguous. V gave up 10 bases and J gave up 8 bases, with 5 bases separating them. CDR1 is LGHDT, CDR2 YNNKEL, per germline (reference sequence). This CDR3 spans 8 amino acids. The chain's CDR3 is CANLEAFF. CDR3 in DNA: TGTGCCAACCTCGAAGCTTTCTTT.

The chain combines TRBV5-1 with TRBJ1-2; D might be TRBD1 (6 bases). This CDR3 comprises 15 residues. Per the germline V gene, CDR1 is SGHRS and CDR2 is YFSETQ. The V end was cut by 4 bases, the J end by 2 bases, with 15 bases between. The CDR3 spells CASSQGQSQNYGYTF. The CDR3 nucleotides read TGCGCCAGCAGCCAAGGACAGTCGCAGAACTATGGCTACACCTTC.

Remarks on this clone: This is likely a read error, given that the CDR3 carries no conserved phenylalanine or tryptophan at its end. Because the CDR3's place on the DNA is in doubt, the DNA is left out and the CDR3 is given as listed by TCRdb. The V call is TRBV6-4, the J call TRBJ2-4; the table calls TRBD2, which could not be checked here. CDR1 is MRHNA and CDR2 is SNTAGT in the germline V gene. The length of the CDR3 is 13 amino acids, counting both ends. The CDR3 region is CASSDLLAGGLLH.

The CDR3 DNA is TGTGCCAGCACTAGCGGTGCTGGCTACGAGCAGTACTTC. Translated, it gives CASTSGAGYEQYF. The rearrangement uses TRBV7-2 and TRBJ2-7, with 7 bases that match TRBD2. Germline trimming cut 7 bases from V and 3 bases from J; bases unmatched to any gene: 6. Germline CDR1 and CDR2: SGHTA and FQGNSA. The CDR3 contains 13 residues.

The rearrangement uses TRBV7-2 and TRBJ1-1; 11 bases are a match to TRBD1. J lost 11 bases, V lost 5 bases, and 13 bases had no gene match. The CDR3 has 15 residues. The germline V gene has CDR1 SGHTA and CDR2 FQGNSA. The chain's CDR3 is CASSPRRTGGDEAFF. DNA of the CDR3: TGTGCCAGCAGCCCAAGACGGACAGGGGGCGATGAGGCTTTCTTT.

The V call is TRBV5-6, the J call TRBJ2-7; tentatively, D is TRBD1 (7 bases). The CDR3 totals 13 residues. Germline V lookup: CDR1 SGHDT, CDR2 YYEEEE. V lost 4 bases, J lost 6 bases, and 14 bases lay in between. CDR3 protein: CASSPHRGGEQYF. As DNA, the CDR3 is TGTGCCAGCAGCCCCCACAGGGGAGGCGAGCAGTACTTC.

The gene calls are TRBV4-1 and TRBJ2-1; TRBD1 agrees at 9 bases. CDR3 length: 16 residues. The germline V gene has CDR1 MGHRA and CDR2 YSYEKL. V dropped 5 bases and J dropped 4; count of bases not matched to a gene: 9. In DNA form, the CDR3 reads TGCGCCAGCAGCACCTGGGAGGACAGGGGATACAATGAGCAGTTCTTC. The encoded protein is CASSTWEDRGYNEQFF.

The V gene is TRBV6-1, the J gene TRBJ2-3; no definite D call. The CDR3 extends over 14 amino acids. Germline CDR1 MNHNS, CDR2 SASEGT. Trimming left V 2 bases short and J 0 bases short, with 6 bases between. CDR3 region: CASSEHRSTDTQYF. The CDR3 nucleotides are TGTGCCAGCAGTGAACACAGAAGCACAGATACGCAGTATTTT.

The chain has TRBV6-5 and TRBJ1-1; 7 bases line up with TRBD1. The CDR3 consists of 15 residues. Germline V lookup: CDR1 MNHEY, CDR2 SVGAGI. The V and J ends lost 0 bases and 4 bases, in that order; junction bases with no gene match: 5. CDR3 sequence: CASSYSWQGVTEAFF. The CDR3 region has the DNA TGTGCCAGCAGTTACTCATGGCAGGGGGTCACTGAAGCTTTCTTT.

The chain joins TRBV10-2 to TRBJ1-1; no firm D call. V was trimmed by 3 bases and J by 3 bases, leaving 8 bases between them. Germline-derived CDR1 and CDR2 are WSHSY and SAAADI. The CDR3 is made up of 13 amino acids. CDR3 nucleotide sequence: TGCGCCAGCAGTGAATTTCAGGACACTGAAGCTTTCTTT. As protein: CASSEFQDTEAFF.